This TCR beta chain was captured by sequencing in a study of blood T cell repertoires in COVID-19. Study-wide background: The samples span acute and convalescent COVID-19 from the United States, Italy and Spain. PBMCs, B-cell-depleted T cells, or T cells provided the cDNA or gDNA that made up the material.

Original processing methods: By means of reference gene primer amplification, nucleated cell counts were estimated. Clones were read by immunoSEQ multiplex PCR, and TCRdb kept only the in-frame ones, dropping some. For V, J and clone size, that table is used; D and trimming come from the DNA. In the table there are over 90,000 clones, roughly 85% of which are singletons. This CDR3 contains 13 residues. V dropped 1 base and J dropped 0 bases, with 4 bases sitting between them. The germline V gene encodes CDR1 SGHTA and CDR2 FQGNSA. The clonotype was recovered from a man aged 45-60 years in a cohort sampled during active COVID-19. Sequencing used peripheral blood. The chain recombines TRBV7-2 with TRBJ2-7; D uncertain. CDR3 DNA: TGTGCCAGCAGCTTAGGCGCCTCCTACGAGCAGTACTTC. Its protein is CASSLGASYEQYF.